Presented here are 14 T cell receptor beta chains from one specimen sequenced in a study of Graves' ophthalmopathy and Graves' hyperthyroidism. Amplification from RNA transcripts yielded the TCR beta CDR3 regions. HTBI primers served in a first-round RT-PCR, which a second-round multiplex PCR followed. TCRdb reanalysed the multiplex PCR reads using MiXCR and keeps one entry per CDR3 protein. This sample yields over 200,000 distinct CDR3 sequences, of which less than 30% are seen a single time; 9.1% belongs to the top ten. Input material: peripheral blood. These receptors all stem from a man in his forties or fifties with Graves' ophthalmopathy.

This clonotype came up many times. This chain links TRBV2 with TRBJ2-2; either TRBD1 or TRBD2 may supply D (5 bases each). Trimming shortened V by 7 bases and J by 1 base, and 10 bases separated the two germline ends. This CDR3 region has 14 residues. Germline V gives CDR1 SNHLY, CDR2 FYNNEI. CDR3 in amino acids: CASNGARNTGELFF. Here the CDR3 DNA reads TGTGCCAGCAACGGGGCAAGGAACACCGGGGAGCTGTTTTTT.

The V and J genes are TRBV6-4 and TRBJ2-7; D assignment may be TRBD1 or TRBD2 (5 bases each). Trimming stripped 5 bases from V and 3 bases from J, with 8 bases between. CDR3 size: 12 residues. Germline CDR1 reads MRHNA; CDR2 reads SNTAGT. CDR3 in DNA: TGTGCCAGCAGTCGGGACCACTACGAGCAGTACTTC. Translated, it gives CASSRDHYEQYF.

The chain carries TRBV6-4 and TRBJ1-5; the match to TRBD1 covers 10 bases. Germline CDR1 and CDR2: MRHNA and SNTAGT. With V trimmed by 11 bases and J by 6 bases, 7 bases remained unmatched. The CDR3 loop spans 13 amino acids. In nucleotides, the CDR3 is TGTGCCGCCGGACAGGGGGGTGCTCAGCCCCAGCATTTT. Protein: CAAGQGGAQPQHF.

This clonotype was seen ten or more times. The chain recombines TRBV6-5 with TRBJ2-5; TRBD1 or TRBD2 may be the D gene (5 bases each). Trimming took 7 bases from V and 4 from J, leaving 13 bases between them. The CDR3 extends over 13 amino acids. From germline, CDR1 is MNHEY and CDR2 SVGAGI. Written as DNA, the CDR3 is TGTGCCAGCACCTCAGATGGGGGAGAGACCCAGTACTTC. As protein: CASTSDGGETQYF.

The chain carries TRBV28 and TRBJ2-7; 8 nucleotides agree with TRBD2. J was trimmed by 4 bases and V by 4 bases; bases with no gene match: 6. This CDR3 contains 14 residues. Germline loops: CDR1 MDHEN, CDR2 SYDVKM. The CDR3 loop is CASSSLIAGYEQYF. In DNA, the CDR3 is TGTGCCAGCAGTTCCCTGATAGCGGGATACGAGCAGTACTTC.

This clonotype was counted many times. This chain joins TRBV27 and TRBJ2-7, with a tentative D call TRBD2 (6 bases). The CDR3 loop spans 14 amino acids. Per the germline V gene, CDR1 is MNHEY and CDR2 is SMNVEV (reference sequence). Trimming left V 4 bases short and J 2 bases short, with 12 bases between. This CDR3 is CASSSPSATYEQYF. The CDR3, as DNA: TGTGCCAGCAGTTCCCCTAGCGCGACCTACGAGCAGTACTTC.

This clonotype was detected ten times or more. The rearrangement joins TRBV20-1 to TRBJ2-7; 8 bases match TRBD1. The germline V gene encodes CDR1 DFQATT and CDR2 SNEGSKA (reference sequence). The CDR3 loop spans 13 amino acids. V shed 2 bases and J 10 bases; nucleotides not matched to a gene: 10. The CDR3 DNA sequence: TGCAGTGCTAGATTGCCGGGACAGGCCCTCCAGTACTTC. Amino acid sequence: CSARLPGQALQYF.

This clonotype has ten or more counts. V and J are TRBV27 and TRBJ2-7; TRBD1 aligns across 12 bases. CDR3 length: 14 residues. The germline CDR1 and CDR2 sequences are MNHEY and SMNVEV (reference sequence). V dropped 6 bases and J dropped 4; count of bases not matched to a gene: 4. CDR3 in amino acids: CASRPGQGAYEQYF. As DNA, the CDR3 is TGTGCCAGCAGGCCGGGACAGGGGGCGTACGAGCAGTACTTC.

This clonotype has more than one count but fewer than ten. This chain joins TRBV12-3 or TRBV12-4 and TRBJ1-1; D unresolved. The CDR3 is 14 amino acids. V lost 0 bases to trimming and J lost 3 bases, with 8 bases between them. CDR3 DNA: TGTGCCAGCAGTTTAGCAGGATTCGACACTGAAGCTTTCTTT. It specifies CASSLAGFDTEAFF.

The chain links TRBV7-9 to TRBJ2-7; D gene ambiguous. Trimming left V 1 base short and J 2 bases short, with 9 bases between. From germline, CDR1 is SEHNR and CDR2 FQNEAQ (reference sequence). The CDR3 contains 14 residues. The CDR3 loop is CASSLGFPPYEQYF. CDR3 in DNA: TGTGCCAGCAGCTTAGGATTCCCCCCCTACGAGCAGTACTTC.

This clonotype was seen ten or more times. V gene TRBV7-2 combines with J gene TRBJ2-5, with TRBD1 matching 8 bases. The V gene's germline CDR1 is SGHTA and CDR2 FQGNSA. V lost 5 bases and J lost 7; bases outside the gene matches: 9. The CDR3 is 14 residues long. The CDR3 reads CASSPSPGTGTQYF. DNA for the CDR3: TGTGCCAGCAGCCCAAGTCCCGGGACAGGGACCCAGTACTTC.

This clonotype has ten or more counts. V is TRBV7-9 and J is TRBJ2-4, with D uncertain. V was clipped by 5 bases and J by 9 bases, with 11 bases between them. The CDR3 sequence is 12 residues long. CDR1 is SEHNR and CDR2 is FQNEAQ in the germline V gene (reference sequence). CDR3: CASSPETSIQYF. CDR3 bases: TGTGCCAGCAGCCCGGAGACTTCCATTCAGTACTTC.

This clonotype has a count of ten or more. The V gene is TRBV10-3, the J gene TRBJ2-7, with D uncertain. The CDR3 consists of 13 residues. The germline V gene has CDR1 ENHRY and CDR2 SYGVKD. Trimming stripped 3 bases from V and 1 base from J, with 7 bases between. The CDR3 reads CAISDSDSYEQYF. Here the CDR3 DNA reads TGTGCCATCAGTGACAGCGATTCCTACGAGCAGTACTTC.

This clonotype was found many times. CDR3 protein: CASSQHPSGTGYPEAFF. CDR3 sequence (DNA): TGTGCCAGCAGCCAACACCCATCGGGGACAGGGTACCCTGAAGCTTTCTTT. This sequence joins TRBV4-2 and TRBJ1-1; TRBD1 matches at 9 bases. In germline, CDR1 is LGHNA, CDR2 YNFKEQ. Trimming cost V 2 bases and J 6 bases; bases outside gene matches: 13. This CDR3 comprises 17 residues.